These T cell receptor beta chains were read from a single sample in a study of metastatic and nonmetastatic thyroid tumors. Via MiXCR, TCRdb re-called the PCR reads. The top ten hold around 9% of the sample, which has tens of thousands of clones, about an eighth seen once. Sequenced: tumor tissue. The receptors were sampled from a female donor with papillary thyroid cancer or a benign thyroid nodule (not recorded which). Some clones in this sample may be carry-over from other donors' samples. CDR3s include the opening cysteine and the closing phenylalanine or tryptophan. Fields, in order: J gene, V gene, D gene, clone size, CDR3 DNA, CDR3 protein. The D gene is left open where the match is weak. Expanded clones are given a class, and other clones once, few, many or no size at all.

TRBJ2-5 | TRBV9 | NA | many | TGTGCCAGCAGCGTGGCACCCTCTAGGGCGGGAGAGACCCAGTACTTC | CASSVAPSRAGETQYF
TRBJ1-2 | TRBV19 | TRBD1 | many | TGTGCCAGTAGTGCCGGGACAGGGGGCAACTATGGCTACACCTTC | CASSAGTGGNYGYTF
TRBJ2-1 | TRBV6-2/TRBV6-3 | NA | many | TGTGCCAGCAGTCAACCTTGGCGGGAGCAGTTCTTC | CASSQPWREQFF
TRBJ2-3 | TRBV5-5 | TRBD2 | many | TGTGCCAGCAGCTCCTGGGGTAGCGGGAGTAGAAATACGCAGTATTTT | CASSSWGSGSRNTQYF
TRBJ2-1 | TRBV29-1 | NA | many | TGCAGCGTCCAGGTCCACAATACTTACAATGAGCAGTTCTTC | CSVQVHNTYNEQFF
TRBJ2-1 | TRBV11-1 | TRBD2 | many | TGTGCCAGCAGCCCTCAAGCGGGAGTCGACTACAATGAGCAGTTCTTC | CASSPQAGVDYNEQFF
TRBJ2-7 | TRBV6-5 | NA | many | TGTGCCAGCAGTTACTCGATCGCCGGAGCACCCTACGAGCAGTACTTC | CASSYSIAGAPYEQYF
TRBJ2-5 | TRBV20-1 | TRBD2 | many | TGCAGTGCTGTCCCGGGACTAGCGGGAGAAAACCAAGAGACCCAGTACTTC | CSAVPGLAGENQETQYF
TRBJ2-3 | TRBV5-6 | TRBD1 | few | TGTGCCAGCAGTTTTTACAGGGGTGCCGGCACAGATACGCAGTATTTT | CASSFYRGAGTDTQYF
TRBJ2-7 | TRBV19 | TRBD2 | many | TGTGCCAGTAGCTTACCGGGACTAGGGCTCTACGAGCAGTACTTC | CASSLPGLGLYEQYF
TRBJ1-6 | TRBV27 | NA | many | TGTGCCAGCAGTTTCCCGGGACGGCTGAGCTCCTATAATTCACCCCTCCACTTT | CASSFPGRLSSYNSPLHF
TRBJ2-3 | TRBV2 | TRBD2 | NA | TGTGCCAGCAGTTCTGTACTAGCGGTAGGCACAGATACGCAGTATTTT | CASSSVLAVGTDTQYF
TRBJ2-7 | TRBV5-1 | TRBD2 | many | TGCGCCAGCAGCCCCAGCGGGGCTAGCGGGAGAGTCAGAGGCGGCTACGAGCAGTACTTC | CASSPSGASGRVRGGYEQYF
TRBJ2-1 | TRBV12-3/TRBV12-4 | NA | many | TGTGCCAGCAGTCCCGCGGGGTCCCCAAGCCAATCCGGTGAGCAGTTCTTC | CASSPAGSPSQSGEQFF
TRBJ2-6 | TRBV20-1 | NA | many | TGCAGTGCTAGAGATCAAACAGGGTGGGGAAGCTCTGGGGCCAACGTCCTGACTTTC | CSARDQTGWGSSGANVLTF
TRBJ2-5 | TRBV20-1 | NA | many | TGCAGTGCCGCACCCGGGACAAACCAAGAGACCCAGTACTTC | CSAAPGTNQETQYF
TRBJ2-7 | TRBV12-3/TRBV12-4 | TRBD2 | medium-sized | TGTGCCAGCAGGGCGGGACTAGCGGGACATTACGAGCAGTACTTC | CASRAGLAGHYEQYF
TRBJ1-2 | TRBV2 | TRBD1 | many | TGTGCCAGCAGTTGGACAGGGGGAGGTAAAGACTATGGCTACACCTTC | CASSWTGGGKDYGYTF
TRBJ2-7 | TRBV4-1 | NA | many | TGCGCCAGCAGCACTAGCAGGAGCTCCTACGAGCAGTACTTC | CASSTSRSSYEQYF
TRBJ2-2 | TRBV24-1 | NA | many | TGTGCCACCAGTGATACAGACCCCTTCTCCGGGGAGCTGTTTTTT | CATSDTDPFSGELFF
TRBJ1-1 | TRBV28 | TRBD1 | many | TGTGCCAGCAGAGGACAGGGGGGAAATGAAGCTTTCTTT | CASRGQGGNEAFF
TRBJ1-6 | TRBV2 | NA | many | TGTGCCAGCGCAGATAACCCCAATTCACCCCTCCACTTT | CASADNPNSPLHF
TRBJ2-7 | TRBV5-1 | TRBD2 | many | TGCGCCAGCAGCATGACTAGCGGGAGGGCCTACGAGCAGTACTTC | CASSMTSGRAYEQYF
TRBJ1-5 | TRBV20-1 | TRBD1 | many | TGCAGTGCTAGAGATACCGGGACAGGGGGTCAGCCCCAGCATTTT | CSARDTGTGGQPQHF
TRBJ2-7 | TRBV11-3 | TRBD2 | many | TGTGCCAGCAGCCCGGGACTAGCGGGAGGGCCGTGGGTCGAGCAGTACTTC | CASSPGLAGGPWVEQYF
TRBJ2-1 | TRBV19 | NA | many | TGTGCCAGTAGTCGGGACTTCTACAATGAGCAGTTCTTC | CASSRDFYNEQFF
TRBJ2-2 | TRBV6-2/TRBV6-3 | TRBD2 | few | TGTGCCAGCAAGGGTTCGGGAGGGTTTGAGGCTAGCACCGGGGAGCTGTTTTTT | CASKGSGGFEASTGELFF
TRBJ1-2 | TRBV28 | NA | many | TGTGCCAGCAGTTTAAACACCTACTATGGCTACACCTTC | CASSLNTYYGYTF
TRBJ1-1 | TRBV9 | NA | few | TGTGCCAGCAGCATAGGAGGGGCAGGGCCGTCTTTCTTT | CASSIGGAGPSFF
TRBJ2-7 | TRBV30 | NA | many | TGTGCCTGGAGTGTAGCCTACGAGCAGTACTTC | CAWSVAYEQYF
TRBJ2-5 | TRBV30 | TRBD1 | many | TGTGCCTGGAGTAGACAGGGAGAAGAGACCCAGTACTTC | CAWSRQGEETQYF
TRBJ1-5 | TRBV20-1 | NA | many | TGCAGTGGCAGCCAGGGTACAAAGAGCAATCAGCCCCAGCATTTT | CSGSQGTKSNQPQHF
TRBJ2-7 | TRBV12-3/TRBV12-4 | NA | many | TGTGCCAGCAGTTTAGCGGGCCTTACCTACGAGCAGTACTTC | CASSLAGLTYEQYF
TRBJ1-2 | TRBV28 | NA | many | TGTGCCAGCAGTACCGAAGGACGCGTCCCCTTCTTC | CASSTEGRVPFF
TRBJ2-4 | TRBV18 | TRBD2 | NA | TGTGCCAGCTCCCAAGGACTAGCGGGATTAGCCAAAAACATTCAGTACTTC | CASSQGLAGLAKNIQYF
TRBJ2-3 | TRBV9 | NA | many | TGTGCCAGCAGCGTAGTTACAGATACGCAGTATTTT | CASSVVTDTQYF
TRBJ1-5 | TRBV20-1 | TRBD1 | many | TGCAGTGCCTCTTCCGGGACAGGGGGTCAGCCCCAGCATTTT | CSASSGTGGQPQHF
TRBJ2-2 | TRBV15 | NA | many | TGTGCCACCAGCAGAGATGGGGGATACGACACCGGGGAGCTGTTTTTT | CATSRDGGYDTGELFF
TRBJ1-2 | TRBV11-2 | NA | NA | TGTGCCAGCAGTCCAAACCCCCCAGGGTATGGCTCCACCTTC | CASSPNPPGYGSTF
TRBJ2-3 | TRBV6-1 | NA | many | TGTGCCAGCAGTGATGGGGGAGAGACAGATACGCAGTATTTT | CASSDGGETDTQYF
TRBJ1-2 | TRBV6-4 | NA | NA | TGTGCCAGCATTGACACCCCACAGGGCCTAGGATTCTACACCTTC | CASIDTPQGLGFYTF